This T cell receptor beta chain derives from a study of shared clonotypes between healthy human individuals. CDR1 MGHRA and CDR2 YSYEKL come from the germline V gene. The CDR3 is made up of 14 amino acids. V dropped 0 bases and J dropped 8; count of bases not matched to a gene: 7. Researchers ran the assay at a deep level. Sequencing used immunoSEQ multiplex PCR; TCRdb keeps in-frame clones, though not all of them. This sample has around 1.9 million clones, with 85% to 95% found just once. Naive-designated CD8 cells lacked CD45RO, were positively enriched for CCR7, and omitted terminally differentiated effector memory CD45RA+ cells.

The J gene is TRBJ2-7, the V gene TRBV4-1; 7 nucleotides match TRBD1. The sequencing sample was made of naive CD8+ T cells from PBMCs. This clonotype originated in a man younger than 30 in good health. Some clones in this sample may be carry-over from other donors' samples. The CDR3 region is CASSQDRSTGQQYF. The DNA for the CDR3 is TGCGCCAGCAGCCAAGATAGGTCGACAGGGCAGCAGTACTTC.